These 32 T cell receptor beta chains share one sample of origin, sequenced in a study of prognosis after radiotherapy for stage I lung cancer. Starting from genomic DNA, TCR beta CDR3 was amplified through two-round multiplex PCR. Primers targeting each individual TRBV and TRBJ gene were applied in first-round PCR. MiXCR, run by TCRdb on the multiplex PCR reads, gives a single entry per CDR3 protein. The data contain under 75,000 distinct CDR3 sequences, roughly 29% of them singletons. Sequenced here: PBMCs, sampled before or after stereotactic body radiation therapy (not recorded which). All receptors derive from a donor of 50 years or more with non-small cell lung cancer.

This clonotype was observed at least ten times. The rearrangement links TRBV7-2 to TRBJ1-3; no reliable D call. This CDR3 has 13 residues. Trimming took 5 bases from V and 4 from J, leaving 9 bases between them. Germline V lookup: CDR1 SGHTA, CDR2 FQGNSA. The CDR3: CASSPRAGNTIYF. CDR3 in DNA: TGTGCCAGCAGCCCGAGAGCAGGAAACACCATATATTTT. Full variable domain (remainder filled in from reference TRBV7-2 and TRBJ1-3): GAGVSQSPSNKVTEKGKDVELRCDPISGHTALYWYRQSLGQGLEFLIYFQGNSAPDKSGLPSDRFSAERTGGSVSTLTIQRTQQEDSAVYLCASSPRAGNTIYFGEGSWLTVV.

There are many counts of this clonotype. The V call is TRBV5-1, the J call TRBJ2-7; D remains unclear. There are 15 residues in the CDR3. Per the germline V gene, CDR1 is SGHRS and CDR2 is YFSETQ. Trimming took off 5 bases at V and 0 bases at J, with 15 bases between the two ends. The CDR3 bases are TGCGCCAGCAGTTTAGATGGGGTGAGCTCCTACGAGCAGTACTTC. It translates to CASSLDGVSSYEQYF.

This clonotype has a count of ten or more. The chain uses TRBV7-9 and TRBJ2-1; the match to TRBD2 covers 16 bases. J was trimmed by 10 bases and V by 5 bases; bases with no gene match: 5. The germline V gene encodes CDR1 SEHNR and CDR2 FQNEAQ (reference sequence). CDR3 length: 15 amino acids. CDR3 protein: CASSRGTSGGGEQFF. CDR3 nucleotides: TGTGCCAGCAGCAGGGGGACTAGCGGGGGGGGGGAGCAGTTCTTC.

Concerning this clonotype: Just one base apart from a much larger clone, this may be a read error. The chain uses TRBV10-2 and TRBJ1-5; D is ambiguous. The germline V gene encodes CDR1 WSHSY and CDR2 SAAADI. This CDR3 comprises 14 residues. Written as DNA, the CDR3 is TGCGCCAACAGTGATGGCCACCACAATCAGCCCCAGCATTTT. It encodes CANSDGHHNQPQHF.

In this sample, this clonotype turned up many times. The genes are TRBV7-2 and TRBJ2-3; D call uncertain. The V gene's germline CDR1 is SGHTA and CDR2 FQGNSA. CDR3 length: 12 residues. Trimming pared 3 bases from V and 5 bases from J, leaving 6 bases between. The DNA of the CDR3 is TGTGCCAGCAGCTTGAGGAGAGATACGCAGTATTTT. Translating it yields CASSLRRDTQYF.

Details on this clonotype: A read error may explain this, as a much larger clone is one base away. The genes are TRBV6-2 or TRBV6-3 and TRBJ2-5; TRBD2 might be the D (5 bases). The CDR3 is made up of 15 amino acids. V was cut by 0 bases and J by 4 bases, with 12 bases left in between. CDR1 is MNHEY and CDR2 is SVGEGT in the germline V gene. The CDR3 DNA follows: TGTGCCAGCAGTTACTCGATAGGCGGGCCAGAGACCCAGTACTTC. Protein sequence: CASSYSIGGPETQYF.

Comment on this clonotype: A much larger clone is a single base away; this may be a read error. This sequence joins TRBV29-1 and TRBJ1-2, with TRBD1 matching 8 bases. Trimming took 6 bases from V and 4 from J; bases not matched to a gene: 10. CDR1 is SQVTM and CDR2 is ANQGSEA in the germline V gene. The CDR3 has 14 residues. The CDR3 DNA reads TGCAGCGTCGCTTCGGGACAGGTGGCCTATGGCTACACCTTC. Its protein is CSVASGQVAYGYTF.

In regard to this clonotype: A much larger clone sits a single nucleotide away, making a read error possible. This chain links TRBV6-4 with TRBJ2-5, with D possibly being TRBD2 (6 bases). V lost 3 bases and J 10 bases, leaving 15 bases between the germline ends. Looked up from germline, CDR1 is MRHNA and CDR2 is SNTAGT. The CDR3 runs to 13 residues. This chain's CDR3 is CASSEAPGGNQYF. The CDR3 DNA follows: TGTGCCAGCAGTGAGGCGCCCGGAGGGAACCAGTACTTC.

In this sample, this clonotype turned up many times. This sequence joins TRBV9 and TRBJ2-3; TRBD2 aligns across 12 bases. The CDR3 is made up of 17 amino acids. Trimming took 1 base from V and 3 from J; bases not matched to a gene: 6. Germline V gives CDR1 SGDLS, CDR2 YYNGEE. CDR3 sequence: CASSVPPLAGGTDTQYF. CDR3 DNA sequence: TGTGCCAGCAGCGTACCCCCTCTAGCGGGGGGGACAGATACGCAGTATTTT.

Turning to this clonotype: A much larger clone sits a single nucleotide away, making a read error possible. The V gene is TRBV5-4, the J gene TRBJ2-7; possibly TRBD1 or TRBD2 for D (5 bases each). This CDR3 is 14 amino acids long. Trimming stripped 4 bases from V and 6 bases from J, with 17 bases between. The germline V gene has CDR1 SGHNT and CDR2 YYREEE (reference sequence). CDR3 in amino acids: CASSLRNLRGEQYF. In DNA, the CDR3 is TGTGCCAGCAGCCTCAGGAACTTGAGGGGCGAGCAGTACTTC. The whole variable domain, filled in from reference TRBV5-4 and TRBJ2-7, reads ETGVTQSPTHLIKTRGQQVTLRCSSQSGHNTVSWYQQALGQGPQFIFQYYREEENGRGNFPPRFSGLQFPNYSSELNVNALELDDSALYLCASSLRNLRGEQYFGPGTRLTVT.

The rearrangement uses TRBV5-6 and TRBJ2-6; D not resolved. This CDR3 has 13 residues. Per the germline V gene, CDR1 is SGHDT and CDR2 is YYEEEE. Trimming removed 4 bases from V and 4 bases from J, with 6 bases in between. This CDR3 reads CASSVQGANVLTF. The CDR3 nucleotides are TGTGCCAGCAGCGTACAAGGGGCCAACGTCCTGACTTTC. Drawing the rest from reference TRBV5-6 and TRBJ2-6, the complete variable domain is DAGVTQSPTHLIKTRGQQVTLRCSPKSGHDTVSWYQQALGQGPQFIFQYYEEEERQRGNFPDRFSGHQFPNYSSELNVNALLLGDSALYLCASSVQGANVLTFGAGSRLTVL.

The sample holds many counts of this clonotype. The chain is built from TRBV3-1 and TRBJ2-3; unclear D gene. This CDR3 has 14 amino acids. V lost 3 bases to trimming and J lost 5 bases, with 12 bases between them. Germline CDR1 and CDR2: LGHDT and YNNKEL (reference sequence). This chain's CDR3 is CASSHGYAGDTQYF. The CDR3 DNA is TGTGCCAGCAGCCATGGGTATGCCGGAGATACGCAGTATTTT.

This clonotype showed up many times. The CDR3 sequence is CSAGGPDYGYTF. The CDR3 bases are TGCAGCGCCGGAGGACCCGACTATGGCTACACCTTC. The V call is TRBV29-1, the J call TRBJ1-2; no clear D gene. V lost 7 bases and J 3 bases, leaving 12 bases between the germline ends. The CDR3 has 12 amino acids. CDR1 and CDR2 from the germline V gene are SQVTM and ANQGSEA.

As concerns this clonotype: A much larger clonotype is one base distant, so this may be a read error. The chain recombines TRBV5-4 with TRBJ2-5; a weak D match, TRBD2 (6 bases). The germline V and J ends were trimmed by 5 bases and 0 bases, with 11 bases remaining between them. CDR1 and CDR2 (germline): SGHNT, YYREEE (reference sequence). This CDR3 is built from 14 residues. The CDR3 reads CASRLGGNQETQYF. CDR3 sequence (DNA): TGTGCCAGCAGATTAGGAGGGAACCAAGAGACCCAGTACTTC.

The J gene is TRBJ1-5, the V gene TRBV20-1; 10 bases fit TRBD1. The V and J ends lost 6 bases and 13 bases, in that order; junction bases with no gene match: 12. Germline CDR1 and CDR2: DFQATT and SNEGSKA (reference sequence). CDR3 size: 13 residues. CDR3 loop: CSARQGAGQQQHF. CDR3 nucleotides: TGCAGTGCACGACAGGGGGCCGGGCAGCAACAGCATTTT.

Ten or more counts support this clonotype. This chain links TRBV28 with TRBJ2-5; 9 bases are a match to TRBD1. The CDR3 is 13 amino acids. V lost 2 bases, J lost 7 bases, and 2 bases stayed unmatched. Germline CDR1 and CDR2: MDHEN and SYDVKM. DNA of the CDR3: TGTGCCAGCAGTTTAGTGGACAGGGGGACCCAGTACTTC. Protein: CASSLVDRGTQYF.

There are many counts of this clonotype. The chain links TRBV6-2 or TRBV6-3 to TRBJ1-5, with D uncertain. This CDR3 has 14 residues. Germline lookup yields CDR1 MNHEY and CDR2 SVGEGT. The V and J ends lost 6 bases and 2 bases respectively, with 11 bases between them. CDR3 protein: CASRREVGNQPQHF. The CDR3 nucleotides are TGTGCCAGCAGACGCGAGGTTGGCAATCAGCCCCAGCATTTT.

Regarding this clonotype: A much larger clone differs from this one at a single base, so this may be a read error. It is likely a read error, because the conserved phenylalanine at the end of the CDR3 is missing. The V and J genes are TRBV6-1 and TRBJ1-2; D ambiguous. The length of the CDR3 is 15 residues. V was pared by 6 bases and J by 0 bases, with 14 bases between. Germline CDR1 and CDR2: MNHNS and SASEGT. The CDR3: CASSPDLNPNYGYTS. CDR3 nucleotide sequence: TGTGCCAGCAGCCCTGACCTCAACCCTAACTATGGCTACACCTCC.

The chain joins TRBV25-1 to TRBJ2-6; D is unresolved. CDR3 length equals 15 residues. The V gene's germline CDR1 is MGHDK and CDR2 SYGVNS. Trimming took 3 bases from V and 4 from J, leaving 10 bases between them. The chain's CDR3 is CASSETPSGANVLTF. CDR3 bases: TGTGCCAGCAGTGAGACACCCTCGGGGGCCAACGTCCTGACTTTC.

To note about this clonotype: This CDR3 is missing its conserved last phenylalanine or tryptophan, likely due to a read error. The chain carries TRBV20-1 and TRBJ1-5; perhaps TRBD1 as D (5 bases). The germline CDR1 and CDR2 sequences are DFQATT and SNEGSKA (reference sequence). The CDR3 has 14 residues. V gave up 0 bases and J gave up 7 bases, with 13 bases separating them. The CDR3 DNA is TGCAGTGCTAGAGATCCGAAGTGGGACCAGCCCCAGCATCTT. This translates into CSARDPKWDQPQHL.

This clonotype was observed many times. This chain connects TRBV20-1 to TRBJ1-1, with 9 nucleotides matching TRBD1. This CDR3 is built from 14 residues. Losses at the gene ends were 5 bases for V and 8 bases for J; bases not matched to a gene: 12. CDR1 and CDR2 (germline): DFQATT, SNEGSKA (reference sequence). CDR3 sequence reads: CSAPDIGGQGEAFF. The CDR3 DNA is TGCAGTGCTCCCGATATAGGGGGACAGGGCGAAGCTTTCTTT.

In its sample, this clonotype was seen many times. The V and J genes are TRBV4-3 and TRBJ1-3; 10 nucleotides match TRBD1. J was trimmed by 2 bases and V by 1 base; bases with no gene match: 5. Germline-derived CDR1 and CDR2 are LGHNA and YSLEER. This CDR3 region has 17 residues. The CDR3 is CASSQGHGTGAGNTIYF. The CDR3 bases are TGCGCCAGCAGCCAAGGTCATGGGACAGGGGCTGGAAACACCATATATTTT.

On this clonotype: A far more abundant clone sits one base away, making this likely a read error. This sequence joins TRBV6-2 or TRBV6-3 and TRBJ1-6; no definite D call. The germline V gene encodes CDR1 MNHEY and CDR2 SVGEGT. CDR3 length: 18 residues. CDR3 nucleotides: TGTGCCAGCAGTTATGATATGGGTCGATTGTCCTATAATTCACTCCTCCACTTT. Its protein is CASSYDMGRLSYNSLLHF.

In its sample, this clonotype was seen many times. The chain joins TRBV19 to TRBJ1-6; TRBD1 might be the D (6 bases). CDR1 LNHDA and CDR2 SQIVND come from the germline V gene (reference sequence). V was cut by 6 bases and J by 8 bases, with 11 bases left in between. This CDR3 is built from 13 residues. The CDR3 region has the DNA TGTGCCAGTAGGACTAACAGGGATTCACCCCTCCACTTT. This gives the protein CASRTNRDSPLHF.

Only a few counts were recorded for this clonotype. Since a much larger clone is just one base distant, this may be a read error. In DNA, the CDR3 is TGTGCCAGCGGCTTAGCGCAAGGGAGAACTGAAGCTTTCTTT. Its translation: CASGLAQGRTEAFF. The chain joins TRBV7-2 to TRBJ1-1; D remains ambiguous. CDR1 is SGHTA, CDR2 FQGNSA, per germline. The CDR3 is 14 amino acids. Full variable domain (outside the CDR3, taken from reference TRBV7-2 and TRBJ1-1): GAGVSQSPSNKVTEKGKDVELRCDPISGHTALYWYRQSLGQGLEFLIYFQGNSAPDKSGLPSDRFSAERTGGSVSTLTIQRTQQEDSAVYLCASGLAQGRTEAFFGQGTRLTVV.

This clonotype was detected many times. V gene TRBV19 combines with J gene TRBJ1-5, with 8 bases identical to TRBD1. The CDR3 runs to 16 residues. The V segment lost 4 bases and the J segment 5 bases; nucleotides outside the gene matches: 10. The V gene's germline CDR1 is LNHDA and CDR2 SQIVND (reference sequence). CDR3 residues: CASSTDREVRDQPQHF. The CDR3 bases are TGTGCCAGTAGTACGGACAGGGAGGTTAGGGATCAGCCCCAGCATTTT.

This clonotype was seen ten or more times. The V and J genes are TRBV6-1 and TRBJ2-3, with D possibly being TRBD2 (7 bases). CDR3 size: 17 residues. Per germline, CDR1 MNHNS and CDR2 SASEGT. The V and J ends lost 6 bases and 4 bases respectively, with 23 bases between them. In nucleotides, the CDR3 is TGTGCCAGCAGCGAATTTCTTTCGGGGGGCGGTCCAGATACGCAGTATTTT. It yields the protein CASSEFLSGGGPDTQYF.

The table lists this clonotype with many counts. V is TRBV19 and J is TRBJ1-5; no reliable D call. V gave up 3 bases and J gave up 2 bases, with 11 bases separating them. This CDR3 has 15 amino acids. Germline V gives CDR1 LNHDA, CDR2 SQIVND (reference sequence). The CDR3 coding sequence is TGTGCCAGTAGTATCGGAGCGAGGGGCAATCAGCCCCAGCATTTT. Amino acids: CASSIGARGNQPQHF.

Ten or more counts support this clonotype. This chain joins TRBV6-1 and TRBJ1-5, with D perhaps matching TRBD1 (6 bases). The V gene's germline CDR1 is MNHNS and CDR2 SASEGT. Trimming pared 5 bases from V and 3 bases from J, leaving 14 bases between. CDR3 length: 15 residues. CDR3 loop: CASSQKDSYNQPQHF. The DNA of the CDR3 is TGTGCCAGCAGTCAAAAGGACAGTTACAATCAGCCCCAGCATTTT.

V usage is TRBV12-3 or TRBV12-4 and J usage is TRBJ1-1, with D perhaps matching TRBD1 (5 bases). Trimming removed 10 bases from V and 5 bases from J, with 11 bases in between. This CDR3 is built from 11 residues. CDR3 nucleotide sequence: TGTGCCACCCAGAGGGGTACTGAAGCTTTCTTT. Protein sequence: CATQRGTEAFF.

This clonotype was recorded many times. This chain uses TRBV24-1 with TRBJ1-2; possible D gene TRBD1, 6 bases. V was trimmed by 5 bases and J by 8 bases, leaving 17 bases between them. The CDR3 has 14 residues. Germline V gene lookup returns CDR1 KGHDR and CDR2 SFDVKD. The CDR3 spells CATSASPGQGGYTF. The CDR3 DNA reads TGTGCCACCAGTGCCTCTCCGGGACAAGGAGGCTACACCTTC.

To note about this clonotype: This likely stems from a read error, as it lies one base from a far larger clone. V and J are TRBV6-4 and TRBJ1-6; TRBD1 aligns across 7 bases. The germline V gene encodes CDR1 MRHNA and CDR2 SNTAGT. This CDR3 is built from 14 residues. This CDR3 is CASSYSGQRITLQF. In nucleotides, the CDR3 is TGTGCCAGCAGTTACTCGGGACAGAGGATAACCCTCCAATTT.